The T cell receptor beta chain described here comes from a study of blood T cells in healthy people across ages. Study in general: About one barcoded beta molecule was captured per two T cells (by template switching). Study observations and caveats: Age advanced and TCR beta diversity per million T cells fell, roughly linearly. A greater number of naive CD4+ cells and higher diversity distinguished long-lived donors from aged donors.

The use of a sample-barcoded 5' primer and a J-beta primer mix characterized a second PCR of about 7 to 12 cycles. TCRdb reprocessed the 5' RACE reads via MiXCR and lists one record per CDR3 protein. The sample contains hundreds of thousands of distinct CDR3 sequences, 45% to 70% of which appear only once. The CDR3 is 12 amino acids. With 6 bases removed from V and 5 bases from J, the gap between germline ends came to 11 bases. The V gene's germline CDR1 is SQVTM and CDR2 ANQGSEA. With respect to this clonotype: The antigen is unknown.

The source of this sequence is a middle-aged man in good health. Sequencing was carried out using blood. The V call is TRBV29-1, the J call TRBJ2-1; the D call may be TRBD1 or TRBD2 (5 bases each). CDR3: CSVVGTHNEQFF. CDR3 DNA: TGCAGCGTGGTTGGGACCCACAATGAGCAGTTCTTC.